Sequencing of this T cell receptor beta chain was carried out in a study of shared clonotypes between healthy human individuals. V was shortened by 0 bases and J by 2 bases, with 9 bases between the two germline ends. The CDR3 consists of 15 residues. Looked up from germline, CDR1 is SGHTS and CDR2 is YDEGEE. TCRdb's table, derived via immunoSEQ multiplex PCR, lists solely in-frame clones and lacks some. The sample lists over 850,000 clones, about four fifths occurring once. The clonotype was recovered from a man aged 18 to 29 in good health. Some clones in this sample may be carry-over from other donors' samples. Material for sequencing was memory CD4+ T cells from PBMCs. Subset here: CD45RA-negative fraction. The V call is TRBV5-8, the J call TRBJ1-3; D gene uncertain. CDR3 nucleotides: TGTGCCAGCAGCTTGGGCGTAGGGCCTGGAAACACCATATATTTT. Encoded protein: CASSLGVGPGNTIYF.